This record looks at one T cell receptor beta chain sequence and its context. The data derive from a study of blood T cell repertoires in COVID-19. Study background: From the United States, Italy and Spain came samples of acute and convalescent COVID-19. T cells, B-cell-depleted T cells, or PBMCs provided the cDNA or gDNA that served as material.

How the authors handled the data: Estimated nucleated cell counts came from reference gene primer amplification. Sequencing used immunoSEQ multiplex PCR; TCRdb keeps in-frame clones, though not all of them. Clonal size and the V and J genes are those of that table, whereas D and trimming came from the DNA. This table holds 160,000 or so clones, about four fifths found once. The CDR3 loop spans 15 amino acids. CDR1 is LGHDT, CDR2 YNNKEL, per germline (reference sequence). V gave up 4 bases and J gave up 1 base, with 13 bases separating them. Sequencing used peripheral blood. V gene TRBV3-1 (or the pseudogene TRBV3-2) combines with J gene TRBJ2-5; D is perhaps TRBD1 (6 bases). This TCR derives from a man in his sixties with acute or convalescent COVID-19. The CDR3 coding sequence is TGTGCCAGCAGCCGGCCAGGGGCCACCCAAGAGACCCAGTACTTC. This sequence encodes CASSRPGATQETQYF.